This passage covers 19 T cell receptor beta chains from one sample sequenced in a study of beta chain features in type 1 diabetes. Isolated RNA was reverse transcribed in full, so expressed TCRB transcripts were sequenced. The data were produced by immunoSEQ multiplex PCR, yet TCRdb's version contains in-frame clones alone and is incomplete. The data show about 270,000 clones, roughly 14% seen once. The sequenced sample consisted of naive CD4+ T cells from blood. These receptors all come from a woman in her forties in good health.

This clone was detected a few times. The chain has TRBV7-9 and TRBJ1-1; 7 bases agree with TRBD1. The CDR3 runs 15 residues. The V gene end was trimmed by 5 bases and the J gene end by 1 base; junction bases not matched to a gene: 7. The germline CDR1 and CDR2 sequences are SEHNR and FQNEAQ (reference sequence). The CDR3 coding sequence is TGTGCCAGCAGCCCCAGGGGGACCGAGAACACTGAAGCTTTCTTT. It translates to CASSPRGTENTEAFF.

In its sample, this clone was seen a few times. The chain links TRBV6-5 to TRBJ1-4; D is unclear. Trimming removed 7 bases at V and 8 bases at J, with 17 bases between. Germline CDR1 MNHEY, CDR2 SVGAGI. This CDR3 has 14 amino acids. CDR3 protein: CASKPKNRVEKLFF. The CDR3 nucleotides are TGTGCCAGCAAGCCAAAAAACCGGGTCGAAAAACTGTTTTTT.

V is TRBV6-5 and J is TRBJ2-1, with 9 positions matching TRBD2. V was pared by 5 bases and J by 7 bases, with 9 bases of the junction left unmatched. Germline CDR1 MNHEY, CDR2 SVGAGI. The CDR3 consists of 15 residues. Here the CDR3 DNA reads TGTGCCAGCAGTCCTCGGGCGGGGGGGCGAAATGAGCAGTTCTTC. Translating it yields CASSPRAGGRNEQFF.

This chain joins TRBV5-4 and TRBJ1-6; 7 nucleotides line up with TRBD1. V lost 5 bases, J lost 9 bases, and 8 bases stayed unmatched. From germline, CDR1 is SGHNT and CDR2 YYREEE (reference sequence). The CDR3 totals 14 residues. CDR3 sequence (DNA): TGTGCCAGCAGTGAGGCGCAGGGGGTTTCACCCCTCCACTTT. It yields the protein CASSEAQGVSPLHF.

The chain has TRBV5-1 and TRBJ1-6; 7 bases match TRBD1. The germline V gene encodes CDR1 SGHRS and CDR2 YFSETQ. Trimming removed 4 bases from V and 10 bases from J; junction bases left unmatched: 11. This CDR3 is built from 15 residues. CDR3 amino acids: CASSRDSGSESPLHF. CDR3 nucleotide sequence: TGCGCCAGCAGCCGGGACAGCGGGAGCGAGTCACCCCTCCACTTT.

V gene TRBV6-5 combines with J gene TRBJ2-7, with a possible D match to TRBD2 (6 bases). Germline lookup yields CDR1 MNHEY and CDR2 SVGAGI. V was shortened by 6 bases and J by 5 bases, with 17 bases between the two germline ends. This CDR3 contains 14 residues. This chain's CDR3 is CASRKFRDFHEQYF. CDR3 nucleotide sequence: TGTGCCAGCAGGAAGTTCCGGGACTTTCACGAGCAGTACTTC.

The V gene is TRBV5-5, the J gene TRBJ2-7, with TRBD2 matching 7 bases. Germline trimming cut 4 bases from V and 5 bases from J; bases unmatched to any gene: 12. From germline, CDR1 is SGHKS and CDR2 YYEKEE (reference sequence). The CDR3 contains 15 residues. This CDR3 is CASSRLAAGNNEQYF. CDR3 in DNA: TGTGCCAGCAGCCGGCTCGCAGCGGGGAACAACGAGCAGTACTTC.

This clone was detected only a few times. V usage is TRBV6-5 and J usage is TRBJ2-3, with 10 bases that match TRBD2. The CDR3 runs 15 residues. V was pared by 6 bases and J by 0 bases, with 3 bases of the junction left unmatched. Germline CDR1 reads MNHEY; CDR2 reads SVGAGI. CDR3 amino acids: CASRSGGASTDTQYF. CDR3 DNA sequence: TGTGCCAGCAGGAGCGGGGGGGCTAGCACAGATACGCAGTATTTT.

The CDR3 DNA is TGTGCCAGCAGCTTAGTAGCGGGGAACACCGGGGAGCTGTTTTTT. Its translation: CASSLVAGNTGELFF. The J gene is TRBJ2-2, the V gene TRBV7-6, with 7 bases aligning to TRBD2. CDR1 and CDR2 (germline): SGHVS, FNYEAQ. The CDR3 spans 15 residues. The V and J ends lost 1 base and 1 base, in that order; junction bases with no gene match: 0.

In its sample, this clone was seen a few times. The chain joins TRBV2 to TRBJ2-3; 10 bases map to TRBD2. Germline V lookup: CDR1 SNHLY, CDR2 FYNNEI. J was trimmed by 4 bases and V by 6 bases; bases with no gene match: 4. There are 14 residues in the CDR3. DNA for the CDR3: TGTGCCAGCAGAGCGGGGGGGCCGGCAGATACGCAGTATTTT. Translating gives CASRAGGPADTQYF.

This clone was seen a few times. The gene calls are TRBV4-3 and TRBJ2-3; 8 bases map to TRBD2. CDR1 is LGHNA and CDR2 is YSLEER in the germline V gene. The V segment lost 3 bases and the J segment 1 base; nucleotides outside the gene matches: 6. The CDR3 has 16 amino acids. The CDR3 loop is CASSQGLGGRTDTQYF. CDR3 in DNA: TGCGCCAGCAGCCAGGGACTAGGGGGACGCACAGATACGCAGTATTTT.

The chain employs TRBV19 and TRBJ2-2, with TRBD1 as a possible D gene (5 bases). V dropped 2 bases and J dropped 4 bases, with 20 bases sitting between them. The CDR3 consists of 18 residues. CDR1 is LNHDA and CDR2 is SQIVND in the germline V gene (reference sequence). This CDR3 is CASSIRQAGPGPTGELFF. CDR3 in DNA: TGTGCCAGTAGTATAAGGCAAGCTGGTCCAGGGCCCACCGGGGAGCTGTTTTTT.

V gene TRBV10-1 combines with J gene TRBJ2-3; 7 positions match TRBD2. The CDR3 loop spans 15 amino acids. The V gene end was trimmed by 2 bases and the J gene end by 2 bases; junction bases not matched to a gene: 4. Germline CDR1 WNHNN, CDR2 SYGVQD (reference sequence). The CDR3 region is CASSEASGPTDTQYF. Written as DNA, the CDR3 is TGCGCCAGCAGTGAGGCTAGCGGCCCCACAGATACGCAGTATTTT.

This chain connects TRBV7-2 to TRBJ2-5; 13 nucleotides line up with TRBD2. The V gene's germline CDR1 is SGHTA and CDR2 FQGNSA. Trimming removed 5 bases from V and 5 bases from J; junction bases left unmatched: 8. The CDR3 loop spans 16 amino acids. The CDR3 reads CASSTRLAGGGETQYF. DNA of the CDR3: TGTGCCAGCAGCACCCGACTAGCGGGGGGTGGTGAGACCCAGTACTTC.

This clone was observed a handful of times. The chain employs TRBV18 and TRBJ2-1; 13 nucleotides match TRBD2. The germline gives CDR1 KGHSH, CDR2 LQKENI. Trimming took 3 bases from V and 8 from J; bases not matched to a gene: 4. The CDR3 loop spans 15 amino acids. CDR3 sequence: CASSPTSGGVDEQFF. As DNA, the CDR3 is TGTGCCAGCTCACCCACTAGCGGGGGGGTCGATGAGCAGTTCTTC. Full variable domain (remainder filled in from reference TRBV18 and TRBJ2-1): NAGVMQNPRHLVRRRGQEARLRCSPMKGHSHVYWYRQLPEEGLKFMVYLQKENIIDESGMPKERFSAEFPKEGPSILRIQQVVRGDSAAYFCASSPTSGGVDEQFFGPGTRLTVL.

This clone was seen more than once but under ten times. V is TRBV5-1 and J is TRBJ1-4; D is uncertain. The CDR3 spans 16 residues. Germline lookup yields CDR1 SGHRS and CDR2 YFSETQ. The ends were cut back, 4 bases at V and 3 bases at J, with 16 bases in the middle. CDR3: CASSPGLGLANEKLFF. CDR3 DNA sequence: TGCGCCAGCAGCCCCGGACTAGGCTTGGCTAATGAAAAACTGTTTTTT.

V gene TRBV10-2 combines with J gene TRBJ1-1; 9 nucleotides align to TRBD1. This CDR3 has 15 residues. V dropped 8 bases and J dropped 4; count of bases not matched to a gene: 11. CDR1 and CDR2 from the germline V gene are WSHSY and SAAADI. CDR3: CASYLPRTGVTEAFF. DNA for the CDR3: TGCGCCAGCTATTTACCTCGGACAGGGGTCACTGAAGCTTTCTTT.

This clone was observed a handful of times. The genes are TRBV7-9 and TRBJ1-1; D might be TRBD1 (5 bases). Between the trimmed V and J ends, which lost 1 base and 11 bases, there was a span of 23 bases. Germline assignment: CDR1 SEHNR and CDR2 FQNEAQ (reference sequence). The CDR3 consists of 16 residues. The CDR3 region is CASSLVQLSSGGLAFF. The CDR3 nucleotides are TGTGCCAGCAGCTTAGTTCAATTGAGTAGCGGGGGTCTGGCTTTCTTT.

The chain carries TRBV2 and TRBJ1-5; 7 bases align to TRBD1. Germline-derived CDR1 and CDR2 are SNHLY and FYNNEI. This CDR3 has 15 amino acids. Trimming at V came to 5 bases and at J to 0 bases, leaving 4 bases not matched to a gene. The CDR3, as DNA: TGTGCCAGCAGTTCACAGGGGCCTAGCAATCAGCCCCAGCATTTT. Protein product: CASSSQGPSNQPQHF.